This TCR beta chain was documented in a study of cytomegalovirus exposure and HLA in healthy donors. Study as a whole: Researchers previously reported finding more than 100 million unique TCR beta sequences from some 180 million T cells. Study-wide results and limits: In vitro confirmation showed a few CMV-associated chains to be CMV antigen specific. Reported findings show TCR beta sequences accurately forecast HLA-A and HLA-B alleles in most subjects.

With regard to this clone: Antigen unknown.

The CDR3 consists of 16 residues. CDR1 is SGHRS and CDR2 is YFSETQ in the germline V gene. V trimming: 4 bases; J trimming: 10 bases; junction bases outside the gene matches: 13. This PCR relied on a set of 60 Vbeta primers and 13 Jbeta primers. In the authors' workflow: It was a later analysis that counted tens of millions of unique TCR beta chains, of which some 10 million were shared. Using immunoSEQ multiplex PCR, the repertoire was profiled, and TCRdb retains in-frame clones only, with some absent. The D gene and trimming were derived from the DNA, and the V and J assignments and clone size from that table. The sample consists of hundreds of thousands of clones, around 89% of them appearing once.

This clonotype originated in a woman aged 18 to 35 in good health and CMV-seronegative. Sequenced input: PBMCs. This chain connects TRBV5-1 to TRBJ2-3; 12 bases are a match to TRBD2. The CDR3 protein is CASSASSGGEFLAQYF. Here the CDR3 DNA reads TGCGCCAGCAGCGCCTCTAGCGGGGGGGAGTTTCTCGCGCAGTATTTT.